This TCR beta chain came from a study of blood T cells in healthy people across ages. A word on this clonotype: Its target is unknown.

Overall study results and limits: It was found that TCR beta diversity correlated strongly with the percentage of naive T cells. Since the PBMCs were unsorted, naive and antigen-experienced cells could not be conclusively compared.

Alongside a J-beta primer mix, a sample-barcoded 5' primer served in a second PCR lasting 7 to 11 cycles. TCRdb called the 5' RACE reads again in MiXCR, with one record for every CDR3 protein. This table holds about 1,800,000 distinct CDR3 sequences, roughly 27% found once. V was clipped by 3 bases and J by 2 bases, with 14 bases between them. The CDR3 has 15 amino acids. Germline loops: CDR1 SGHRS, CDR2 YFSETQ. The V call is TRBV5-1, the J call TRBJ1-2, with D possibly matching TRBD1 (6 bases). The receptor was isolated from a woman younger than 45 in good health. Specimen: blood. The CDR3 spells CASSSGDTINYGYTF. The CDR3 DNA reads TGCGCCAGCAGCTCGGGGGACACGATAAACTATGGCTACACCTTC.